This T cell receptor (beta chain) derives from a study of PD-1 blockade in classical Hodgkin lymphoma. About the research overall: The study gave patients nivolumab 3 mg/kg intravenously every 2 weeks.

Trimming removed 4 bases from V and 3 bases from J; junction bases left unmatched: 7. The CDR3 is 15 amino acids. Per the germline V gene, CDR1 is SGHRS and CDR2 is YFSETQ. Sequencing was performed with immunoSEQ multiplex PCR; in TCRdb, only in-frame clones are kept and a portion is missing. The sample has more than 50,000 clones; about 70% are singletons. Study observations and caveats: In CD4+ cells, TCR diversity went up significantly by C4D1, but in CD8+ cells it did not. Patients were excluded if nivolumab began under 1 year after ASCT (the autologous transplant). Patients who responded completely had about the same baseline diversity as newly diagnosed patients.

A remark on this clone: Antigen specificity is unknown.

Each patient relapsed following autologous stem cell transplantation, and prior brentuximab vedotin exposure differed. The receptor was isolated from a human donor with classical Hodgkin lymphoma. The sample consisted of peripheral blood mononuclear cells (PBMCs), taken before the second cycle of nivolumab. The rearrangement links TRBV5-1 to TRBJ2-1; 7 bases match TRBD1. DNA for the CDR3: TGCGCCAGCAGCCTGATGGACAGGCGCTACAATGAGCAGTTCTTC. Amino acids: CASSLMDRRYNEQFF. The full variable domain, with the rest looked up from reference TRBV5-1 and TRBJ2-1, is KAGVTQTPRYLIKTRGQQVTLSCSPISGHRSVSWYQQTPGQGLQFLFEYFSETQRNKGNFPGRFSGRQFSNSRSEMNVSTLELGDSALYLCASSLMDRRYNEQFFGPGTRLTVL.